This is a list of T cell receptor beta chains from one sample in a study of blood T cell repertoires in COVID-19. Using immunoSEQ multiplex PCR, the repertoire was profiled, and TCRdb retains in-frame clones only, with some absent. The sample shows 120,000 or so clones, roughly 90% of them seen only once. The sample comprised peripheral blood. The receptors stem from a man aged 45-65 years with acute or convalescent COVID-19. The CDR3 runs from the conserved cysteine through the conserved F or W. A D gene is named only where the DNA matches it firmly. Clone size is not always given. Where it is, it says once, few, many or a class for expanded clones.

d_call,clone_size,v_call,j_call,cdr3_aa,cdr3_nt
TRBD1,NA,TRBV27,TRBJ2-1,CASSYGQGNDNEQFF,TGTGCCAGCAGTTACGGACAGGGCAACGACAATGAGCAGTTCTTC
NA,NA,TRBV12-2,TRBJ2-7,CASRPLKPDPGEGYREVVTYEQYF,TGTGCAAGTCGCCCCTTAAAGCCCGATCCCGGCGAAGGTTACCGGGAGGTTGTTACCTACGAGCAGTACTTC
TRBD1,NA,TRBV29-1,TRBJ2-7,CSVVRLGDRDEQYF,TGCAGCGTTGTTAGGTTGGGGGACAGGGACGAGCAGTACTTC
TRBD2,once,TRBV12-3/TRBV12-4,TRBJ2-1,CAIRLAGEAEQFF,TGTGCCATACGACTAGCGGGAGAAGCTGAGCAGTTCTTC
NA,few,TRBV10-2,TRBJ1-2,CASSPGGSYGYTF,TGCGCCAGCAGCCCCGGGGGTAGCTATGGCTACACCTTC
TRBD2,NA,TRBV5-1,TRBJ2-7,CASSKGTSGGYEQYF,TGCGCCAGCAGCAAAGGGACTAGCGGGGGGTACGAGCAGTACTTC
TRBD1,NA,TRBV6-1,TRBJ2-5,CASSERPFGTGGDYAETQYF,TGTGCCAGCAGTGAGCGCCCCTTCGGGACAGGGGGCGACTACGCGGAGACCCAGTACTTC
NA,NA,TRBV6-4,TRBJ2-3,CASSDNQGSTQYF,TGTGCCAGCAGTGATAACCAGGGAAGTACGCAGTATTTT
NA,NA,TRBV19,TRBJ1-5,CASSIMVAGTQPQHF,TGTGCCAGTAGTATCATGGTGGCGGGGACTCAGCCCCAGCATTTT
NA,NA,TRBV29-1,TRBJ1-1,CSVEDQIGSGPEAFF,TGCAGCGTTGAAGATCAGATTGGTTCAGGGCCTGAAGCTTTCTTT
NA,NA,TRBV19,TRBJ2-7,CASSAGGPYEQYF,TGTGCCAGTAGTGCCGGGGGGCCCTACGAGCAGTACTTC
NA,NA,TRBV20-1,TRBJ2-1,CSVVPNEQFF,TGCAGTGTAGTACCCAATGAGCAGTTCTTC
NA,few,TRBV7-8,TRBJ1-1,CASSFMRRVTEAFF,TGTGCCAGCAGCTTTATGAGGCGAGTCACTGAAGCTTTCTTT
NA,NA,TRBV9,TRBJ1-3,CASSATGHPFGNTIYF,TGTGCCAGCAGCGCCACAGGACACCCCTTTGGAAACACCATATATTTT
TRBD2,NA,TRBV2,TRBJ2-1,CASSSRAGVGNEQFF,TGTGCCAGCAGCTCAAGGGCGGGAGTCGGCAATGAGCAGTTCTTC
NA,NA,TRBV27,TRBJ1-3,CASSFYGGDVSGNTIYF,TGTGCCAGCAGTTTCTACGGAGGGGATGTATCTGGAAACACCATATATTTT
NA,NA,TRBV6-5,TRBJ2-5,CASIRGLETQYF,TGTGCCAGCATTAGGGGTTTGGAGACCCAGTACTTC
NA,few,TRBV7-8,TRBJ1-4,CASSLVANEKLFF,TGTGCCAGCAGCTTAGTAGCTAATGAAAAACTGTTTTTT
NA,NA,TRBV5-4,TRBJ2-1,CASSLVTSNEQFF,TGTGCCAGCAGCTTGGTTACTAGCAATGAGCAGTTCTTC
TRBD1,NA,TRBV15,TRBJ1-1,CATSSPQGANAFF,TGTGCCACCAGCAGCCCACAGGGGGCGAACGCTTTCTTT
TRBD2,NA,TRBV5-3,TRBJ2-5,CARSYRTSGSGRETQYF,TGTGCCAGAAGCTACCGGACTAGCGGGAGTGGGAGAGAGACCCAGTACTTC
TRBD2,NA,TRBV6-1,TRBJ2-7,CASSAPPKTSGSPYEQYF,TGTGCCAGCAGTGCGCCCCCTAAGACTAGCGGGAGCCCCTACGAGCAGTACTTC
NA,NA,TRBV7-6,TRBJ2-3,CASSGRTSFTDTQYF,TGTGCCAGCAGCGGGAGGACTTCGTTCACAGATACGCAGTATTTT
NA,NA,TRBV7-9,TRBJ2-1,CASSSLEGYNEQFF,TGTGCCAGCAGCTCTCTAGAGGGTTACAATGAGCAGTTCTTC
NA,NA,TRBV19,TRBJ1-2,CASSPRDTLLYGYTF,TGTGCCAGTAGCCCCCGGGACACCCTTCTCTATGGCTACACCTTC
TRBD2,few,TRBV7-7,TRBJ2-5,CASSLGLARAGETQYF,TGTGCCAGCAGCTTGGGACTAGCGAGAGCGGGGGAGACCCAGTACTTC
NA,NA,TRBV5-6,TRBJ2-1,CASSLGGSSYNEQFF,TGTGCCAGCAGCTTGGGCGGAAGCTCCTACAATGAGCAGTTCTTC
NA,NA,TRBV4-1,TRBJ2-7,CASSQETDWRYEQYF,TGCGCCAGCAGCCAAGAGACGGATTGGCGGTACGAGCAGTACTTC
NA,NA,TRBV28,TRBJ1-2,CASSPRRTYGYTF,TGTGCCAGCAGTCCGCGGAGGACTTATGGCTACACCTTC
TRBD1,NA,TRBV5-6,TRBJ2-7,CASSPSDRGAYEQYF,TGTGCCAGCAGCCCTTCGGACAGGGGAGCCTACGAGCAGTACTTC
NA,NA,TRBV3-1/TRBV3-2,TRBJ2-5,CASSIKETQYF,TGTGCCAGCAGCATAAAAGAGACCCAGTACTTC
NA,NA,TRBV7-2,TRBJ1-4,CASRQNRGNEKLFF,TGTGCCAGCAGACAAAATAGGGGAAATGAAAAACTGTTTTTT
NA,NA,TRBV18,TRBJ2-7,CASSGGAHYEQYF,TGTGCCAGCTCAGGTGGGGCTCACTACGAGCAGTACTTC